Sequencing of this T cell receptor (beta chain) was carried out in a study of Ad26.COV2.S vaccination and SARS-CoV-2 variants (dated by TCRdb to the early 2020s). The study in broad terms: Vaccine-arm donors were drawn from COV1001, a multicentre, randomized, double-blind, placebo-controlled phase I-IIa trial of Ad26.COV2.S in healthy adults. Ad26.COV2.S was given intramuscularly at 5x10^10 or 1x10^11 viral particles, as a single shot or as two shots 56 days apart. The specificity and breadth of SARS-CoV-2-reactive T cell receptors after Ad26.COV2.S vaccination were assessed by TCRbeta repertoire sequencing. The TCR-sequenced set comprised approximately 32 samples: roughly 19 Ad26.COV2.S vaccine recipients, 5 placebo recipients and 8 SARS-CoV-2 convalescent individuals. Participants in the trial were split at random into five groups of five each, receiving low-dose or high-dose Ad26.COV2.S once or twice, or else placebo on both occasions. Throughout the experiments and outcome assessment, investigators stayed blinded to trial group allocation.

As concerns this clone: Its specific antigen is unknown. Base qualities are not provided; no much larger clone lies one nucleotide away.

According to the study, the label for this sample's treatment or condition signals: roughly 19 received Ad26.COV2.S at low or high dose, single or two shots; five or six received placebo; per-sample allocation not given. For vaccine and placebo recipients, the sequenced repertoires came from samples collected on day 63 after the first injection. Cohort 1b enrolled about two dozen adults aged 18-55 years at a single site in Boston, USA, between 29 July and 7 August 2020. Ad26.COV2.S was a replication-incompetent adenovirus type 26 vector expressing a prefusion-stabilized SARS-CoV-2 spike protein from the original Wuhan strain. Here is what the overall study found, with its caveats: After vaccination, substantial breadth of spike-specific CD8+ and CD4+ T cell responses was reported. Spike-specific TCR breadth was higher in Ad26.COV2.S recipients than in placebo recipients (P = 0.0014). It was noted by the authors that total T cell responses may have been underestimated by the TCR breadth and depth analyses. The study was not powered to compare responses between vaccine doses or regimens. Vaccine and placebo recipients had similar non-spike TCR breadth, a finding consistent with the vaccine containing only spike.

The immunoSEQ Assay was used to sequence TCRbeta CDR3 regions. After extraction, genomic DNA underwent amplification by bias-controlled multiplex PCR, followed by high-throughput sequencing. The published analysis was carried out like this. To quantify the absolute abundance of every unique TCRbeta CDR3 region, sequences were collapsed and filtered. T cell fraction was estimated by normalizing TCRbeta template counts to usable DNA, which was measured by amplifying reference genes present in all nucleated cells. Repertoire TCRs were annotated as SARS-CoV-2-specific when V gene, CDR3 amino acid sequence and J gene were exactly matched to a known reactive TCR set. The reference SARS-CoV-2 TCR set came from MIRA and was filtered for enrichment in COVID-19-positive ImmuneCODE repertoires, removing public or cross-reactive TCRs. Using the MIRA antigens, annotated TCRs were further analysed by specific ORF or by position within an ORF. Depth was the summed frequency of annotated unique rearrangements, while breadth was defined as annotated unique rearrangements over total unique productive rearrangements. Two-sided Wilcoxon rank-sum tests were applied when comparing TCR breadth between groups. As stored in TCRdb, this immuneACCESS dataset retains in-frame rearrangements with V and J assigned. A fraction of the clones does not appear; measured against another copy, unresolved V genes explain less than half of the discrepancy, and the remainder lacks a known reason. The V and J calls and clone size come from that table; D and trimming were worked out from the DNA. Within this sample are 300,000 to 350,000 clones, with around four fifths of them counted one time only. The top ten clones comprise around 2.2% of the sample.

The sample consisted of peripheral blood, taken in a trial of Ad26.COV2.S vaccine versus placebo. This TCR was recovered from a person aged 18-60 years who received the Ad26.COV2.S COVID-19 vaccine or a placebo.

CDR3 reads: CASSPGEYSYNEQFF. The DNA sequence is given as TGCGCCAGCAGCCCGGGAGAGTACTCCTACAATGAGCAGTTCTTC. The V and J genes are TRBV5-1 and TRBJ2-1; tentative D gene TRBD2, with 6 bases matching. Inclusive of the bounding cysteine and phenylalanine, the CDR3 is 15 residues long. The retained sequence is limited to the CDR3, 45 bases, with the frame set at the first base. CDR1 SGHRS and CDR2 YFSETQ were looked up in the germline V gene. V is cut by 4 bases and J by 0 bases, and the space between the germline ends is 11 bases.